The clone carrying this T cell receptor (beta chain) was recorded at least ten times. Its antigen is currently unknown. The sample comes from a study of human T cells and chemical hapten exposure. About the study: Sensitization employed 2% DPC on approximately 2 cm by approximately 2 cm of upper inner arm skin. Patients were given diphenylcyclopropenone on the scalp weekly across the approximately 24-week study. Study-wide results and limits: Expanded TCRs formed significantly more large CDR3 similarity clusters than controls.

A single record per CDR3 protein comes from TCRdb applying MiXCR to the RACE reads. The table shows more than 300,000 distinct CDR3 sequences, with approximately 5.1% occurring only once. The time point: pre-sensitization, week 0. Treatment reported: therapeutic diphenylcyclopropenone sensitization with weekly scalp DPC. Blood was drawn before each patch test was applied. The CDR3 sequence is 14 residues long. The J segment lost 6 bases and the V segment lost 7 bases, leaving 9 bases of the junction unmatched. The sequencing used whole blood, collected in connection with sensitization to the hapten diphenylcyclopropenone (DPC). The chain links TRBV12-3 or TRBV12-4 to TRBJ2-1, with 7 bases fitting TRBD2. The receptor's source is a woman aged 50 to 60 with alopecia areata. Some clones in this sample may be carry-over from other donors' samples. CDR3 region: CASTSRWTSNEQFF. In nucleotides, the CDR3 is TGTGCCAGCACCTCTAGGTGGACTAGCAATGAGCAGTTCTTC.